The text below deals with one T cell receptor (beta chain). Germline V lookup: CDR1 SGHAT, CDR2 FQNNGV. Trimming at V came to 7 bases and at J to 8 bases, leaving 7 bases not matched to a gene. This CDR3 has 14 amino acids. The sample originates from a study of blood T cell repertoires in COVID-19. Study at large: The United States, Italy and Spain supplied acute and convalescent COVID-19 samples.

Repertoires were generated with immunoSEQ multiplex PCR, while TCRdb's copy carries only in-frame clones and drops some. The sample includes roughly 140,000 clones, 75% to 85% of them seen just once. Material for sequencing was peripheral blood. The chain employs TRBV11-2 and TRBJ1-6; 8 bases fit TRBD1. This clonotype was sampled from a woman aged 45-65 years with acute or convalescent COVID-19. CDR3 DNA: TGTGCCAGCACCCGGACAGGGACGGATTCACCCCTCCACTTT. Protein product: CASTRTGTDSPLHF.